Listed here are 15 T cell receptor beta chains from one sample, sequenced in a study of T-cell reconstitution after alpha-beta-depleted transplantation in children. A TCRbeta library incorporating unique molecular identifiers was prepared. Each CDR3 protein is one row after TCRdb ran MiXCR on the PCR reads. The sample lists about 200,000 distinct CDR3 sequences; 5% to 6.5% were seen once. The sequenced sample was PBMCs, obtained before TCRalphabeta/CD19-depleted stem cell transplant. The receptor set was obtained from a girl under three years old with combined immunodeficiency, due to receive a stem cell transplant.

The sample holds many counts of this clonotype. The V call is TRBV12-3 or TRBV12-4, the J call TRBJ2-3; D unclear. V lost 6 bases and J 5 bases, leaving 12 bases between the germline ends. This CDR3 has 13 amino acids. The chain's CDR3 is CASSSTTRDTQYF. The CDR3 DNA is TGTGCCAGCAGCTCCACTACGCGAGATACGCAGTATTTT.

This clonotype was seen many times. The chain combines TRBV7-8 with TRBJ1-2; D unresolved. In germline, CDR1 is SGHVS, CDR2 FQNEAQ. Trimming took off 5 bases at V and 4 bases at J, with 11 bases between the two ends. The CDR3 runs 13 residues. CDR3 region: CASSPIGLYGYTF. DNA for the CDR3: TGTGCCAGCAGCCCCATAGGGCTCTATGGCTACACCTTC.

This clonotype was observed at least ten times. The chain links TRBV12-3 or TRBV12-4 to TRBJ2-2; a possible D gene is TRBD1 (5 bases). Trimming removed 3 bases from V and 4 bases from J, with 12 bases in between. The CDR3 length is 15 residues. CDR3: CASSFRSTGTGELFF. The CDR3 nucleotides are TGTGCCAGCAGTTTCCGAAGTACAGGCACCGGGGAGCTGTTTTTT.

This clonotype was recorded at least ten times. V and J are TRBV2 and TRBJ1-4, with a possible D match to TRBD1 (6 bases). The CDR3 spans 17 residues. From germline, CDR1 is SNHLY and CDR2 FYNNEI. V was cut by 2 bases and J by 2 bases, with 15 bases left in between. The CDR3 here is CASSEPQGRVTNEKLFF. The CDR3 coding sequence is TGTGCCAGCAGTGAACCCCAGGGGAGGGTGACTAATGAAAAACTGTTTTTT.

Many counts were recorded for this clonotype. This chain joins TRBV5-1 and TRBJ2-7; maybe TRBD1 (5 bases). V was trimmed by 0 bases and J by 5 bases, leaving 12 bases between them. The CDR3 runs to 14 residues. Germline CDR1 is SGHRS and CDR2 is YFSETQ. The CDR3 here is CASSLAPGMDEQYF. CDR3 DNA: TGCGCCAGCAGCTTGGCCCCAGGGATGGACGAGCAGTACTTC.

This clonotype has ten or more counts. This sequence joins TRBV5-4 and TRBJ2-1, with D uncertain. The V gene lost 2 bases and the J gene lost 1 base, with 22 bases spanning the gap. The V gene's germline CDR1 is SGHNT and CDR2 YYREEE (reference sequence). This CDR3 is built from 19 residues. The CDR3 protein is CASSFSAPFTDRSYNEQFF. The CDR3 region has the DNA TGTGCCAGCAGCTTCTCAGCCCCTTTTACGGATAGATCCTACAATGAGCAGTTCTTC.

This clonotype was observed many times. The J gene is TRBJ2-7, the V gene TRBV6-5, with D hard to call. The V and J ends lost 0 bases and 0 bases respectively, with 9 bases between them. The CDR3 is 15 amino acids. Per the germline V gene, CDR1 is MNHEY and CDR2 is SVGAGI. The CDR3: CASSYSGSSSYEQYF. In DNA form, the CDR3 reads TGTGCCAGCAGTTACTCGGGTTCGTCCTCCTACGAGCAGTACTTC.

This clonotype was recorded at least ten times. The junction differs from germline at one of its ends, possibly a read error. The rearrangement joins TRBV7-7 to TRBJ2-5, with D possibly TRBD1 on 5 matching bases. The CDR3 extends over 15 amino acids. The V gene's germline CDR1 is SSHAT and CDR2 FNYEAQ (reference sequence). The CDR3 sequence: CASSLGARGEETQYF. CDR3 coding DNA: TGTGCTAGCAGCTTAGGGGCCCGTGGGGAAGAGACCCAGTACTTC. The full variable domain, rest sourced from reference TRBV7-7 and TRBJ2-5, is GAGVSQSPRYKVTKRGQDVTLRCDPISSHATLYWYQQALGQGPEFLTYFNYEAQPDKSGLPSDRFSAERPEGSISTLTIQRTEQRDSAMYRCASSLGARGEETQYFGPGTRLLVL.

In this sample, this clonotype turned up many times. The chain uses TRBV14 and TRBJ2-1, with D possibly being TRBD1 (5 bases). V was shortened by 0 bases and J by 2 bases, with 14 bases between the two germline ends. Germline values: CDR1 SGHDN, CDR2 FVKESK. The CDR3 extends over 17 amino acids. In nucleotides, the CDR3 is TGTGCCAGCAGCCAAGATATGGGGCCGATCCCCTACAATGAGCAGTTCTTC. Its protein is CASSQDMGPIPYNEQFF.

This clonotype was seen repeatedly, ten times or more. The chain links TRBV4-1 to TRBJ2-3; D gene ambiguous. Trimming stripped 0 bases from V and 1 base from J, with 14 bases between. This CDR3 spans 17 amino acids. The germline CDR1 and CDR2 sequences are MGHRA and YSYEKL. The CDR3 DNA reads as TGCGCCAGCAGCCAAGATCCTTCCGAGCTAGGCACAGATACGCAGTATTTT. This codes for CASSQDPSELGTDTQYF.

This clonotype appeared many times. The chain joins TRBV20-1 to TRBJ2-1; 9 bases line up with TRBD1. The trim removed 3 bases at V and 6 bases at J, leaving 6 bases unmatched. The CDR3 runs to 14 residues. CDR1 DFQATT and CDR2 SNEGSKA come from the germline V gene (reference sequence). The CDR3 is CSASRDRATNEQFF. In DNA, the CDR3 is TGCAGTGCTAGCCGGGACAGGGCCACCAATGAGCAGTTCTTC.

This clonotype was observed many times. This chain links TRBV12-3 or TRBV12-4 with TRBJ2-5; D unresolved. This CDR3 contains 11 residues. The V gene lost 7 bases and the J gene lost 0 bases, with 3 bases spanning the gap. CDR3 residues: CASTDQETQYF. CDR3 nucleotide sequence: TGTGCCAGCACCGACCAAGAGACCCAGTACTTC.

This clonotype was observed many times. The chain recombines TRBV9 with TRBJ2-1; no clear D gene. Trimming stripped 0 bases from V and 6 bases from J, with 16 bases between. Per germline, CDR1 SGDLS and CDR2 YYNGEE. The CDR3 runs 16 residues. The CDR3 loop is CASSVEGGQGFNEQFF. Here the CDR3 DNA reads TGTGCCAGCAGCGTAGAAGGCGGCCAAGGCTTCAATGAGCAGTTCTTC.

This clonotype was counted only a few times. The rearrangement uses TRBV4-3 and TRBJ2-7; 9 bases are a match to TRBD2. Germline V gene sequence: CDR1 LGHNA, CDR2 YSLEER. Trimming cost V 3 bases and J 0 bases; bases outside gene matches: 6. The CDR3 consists of 16 residues. The CDR3 loop reads CASSQAGGPRSYEQYF. The CDR3 DNA follows: TGCGCCAGCAGCCAGGCGGGGGGGCCCCGCTCCTACGAGCAGTACTTC.

This clonotype showed up many times. This chain connects TRBV29-1 to TRBJ2-7; TRBD1 or TRBD2 may be the D gene (6 bases each). This CDR3 is built from 15 residues. Germline CDR1 SQVTM, CDR2 ANQGSEA. Trimming took off 3 bases at V and 6 bases at J, with 21 bases between the two ends. The CDR3 sequence is CSVEEVGTPEGEQYF. CDR3 nucleotides: TGCAGCGTTGAGGAGGTCGGGACACCGGAGGGCGAGCAGTACTTC.